This T cell receptor beta chain was captured by sequencing in a study of T cells in Graves' hyperthyroidism and ophthalmopathy. The ends were cut back, 6 bases at V and 9 bases at J, with 14 bases in the middle. Germline V CDR1 and CDR2: SEHNR, FQNEAQ (reference sequence). The length of the CDR3 is 12 residues. The study, taken as a whole, reports: Most expanded thyroid clonotypes above 0.001 recurred in blood.

Concerning this clonotype itself: Its antigen is not known.

RNA transcripts were the template for amplifying TCR beta CDR3 regions. The HTBI primer set drove a first-round RT-PCR of the TCR CDR3. TCRdb re-analysed the multiplex PCR reads in MiXCR, keeping a single row per CDR3 protein. Among 600,000 to 800,000 distinct CDR3 sequences listed, around 40% were seen once. PBMCs were sourced from more than 7.5 ml fresh peripheral blood. The receptor was derived from a woman aged 40 to 50 with Graves' hyperthyroidism. Sample: blood. The rearrangement links TRBV7-9 to TRBJ2-5; D not certain. CDR3 coding DNA: TGTGCCAGCAGTCGCCACGAGGAGCCCCAGTACTTC. Translated, it gives CASSRHEEPQYF.